The 5 T cell receptor beta chains in this list originate from one sample, sequenced in a study of T cell changes during pregnancy in multiple sclerosis. Here immunoSEQ multiplex PCR was the method, and the copy in TCRdb shows in-frame clones only, minus some. The sample shows over 45,000 clones, approximately 92% of them seen only once. The sample consisted of CD4+ T cells from peripheral blood mononuclear cells, taken after pregnancy. These receptors were collected from a female donor with multiple sclerosis, enrolled in a pregnancy study.

The genes are TRBV29-1 and TRBJ2-6; 10 bases fit TRBD1. This CDR3 has 16 residues. The V and J ends lost 8 bases and 1 base, in that order; junction bases with no gene match: 8. The germline V gene has CDR1 SQVTM and CDR2 ANQGSEA. CDR3 region: CSPGRTGGSGANVLTF. The CDR3 region has the DNA TGCAGCCCCGGAAGGACAGGGGGATCTGGGGCCAACGTCCTGACTTTC. The variable domain in full, with the rest retrieved from reference TRBV29-1 and TRBJ2-6, is SAVISQKPSRDICQRGTSLTIQCQVDSQVTMMFWYRQQPGQSLTLIATANQGSEATYESGFVIDKFPISRPNLTFSTLTVSNMSPEDSSIYLCSPGRTGGSGANVLTFGAGSRLTVL.

This clone was seen once. The V gene is TRBV4-3, the J gene TRBJ2-1; no reliable D call. This CDR3 has 16 residues. The V and J ends lost 0 bases and 1 base respectively, with 10 bases between them. Germline V gives CDR1 LGHNA, CDR2 YSLEER. This CDR3 reads CASSQDRSTSYNEQFF. CDR3 nucleotide sequence: TGCGCCAGCAGCCAAGACAGGTCAACTTCCTACAATGAGCAGTTCTTC.

The rearrangement joins TRBV10-3 to TRBJ1-1, with 7 bases aligning to TRBD1. The CDR3 consists of 12 residues. Losses at the gene ends were 6 bases for V and 5 bases for J; bases not matched to a gene: 3. CDR1 and CDR2 from the germline V gene are ENHRY and SYGVKD. This CDR3 is CAIRDRSTEAFF. The DNA of the CDR3 is TGTGCCATCAGGGACAGGAGTACTGAAGCTTTCTTT.

This sequence joins TRBV28 and TRBJ1-2; 8 nucleotides match TRBD1. CDR3 size: 14 residues. Losses at the gene ends were 3 bases for V and 3 bases for J; bases not matched to a gene: 3. CDR1 MDHEN and CDR2 SYDVKM come from the germline V gene. The DNA for the CDR3 is TGTGCCAGCAGTTTCTTGGACAGGGACTATGGCTACACCTTC. Its translation: CASSFLDRDYGYTF.

The chain couples TRBV20-1 to TRBJ1-1; no definite D call. V was trimmed by 3 bases and J by 7 bases, leaving 9 bases between them. Germline loops: CDR1 DFQATT, CDR2 SNEGSKA (reference sequence). The CDR3 loop spans 11 amino acids. Written as DNA, the CDR3 is TGCAGTGCTAGTCCACAGTATGAAGCTTTCTTT. This gives the protein CSASPQYEAFF.